This TCR beta chain was recovered during a study of PD-1 blockade in mismatch repair-deficient tumors. Study background: All were previously treated, progressing patients with 11 to 13 mismatch repair-deficient cancer types. Notes on the study in general: Tumor-resident clones, often undetectable pretreatment in blood, expanded then contracted after pembrolizumab.

Sequenced by immunoSEQ multiplex PCR; TCRdb stores in-frame clones only, minus some. Among around 40,000 clones listed, around four fifths were seen once. Every patient had mismatch repair deficiency by PCR or immunohistochemistry. The TCR-sequenced patients were a few responders to pembrolizumab. A note on this clone: The antigen remains unidentified.

V was cut by 9 bases and J by 0 bases, with 15 bases left in between. This CDR3 contains 15 residues. CDR1 and CDR2 from the germline V gene are MNHEY and SMNVEV (reference sequence). V gene TRBV27 combines with J gene TRBJ2-1, with D possibly TRBD2 on 6 matching bases. Sequenced here: PBMCs, sampled approximately 9 months after starting pembrolizumab. This receptor was identified in an adult with mismatch repair-deficient cancer. DNA of the CDR3: TGTGCCAGTCGACTAGTATTTTACTCCTACAATGAGCAGTTCTTC. This translates into CASRLVFYSYNEQFF.